The rows below give T cell receptor beta chains drawn from one sample of a study of shared clonotypes between healthy human individuals. Assay: immunoSEQ multiplex PCR; the TCRdb copy retains only in-frame clones and omits some. The sample lists 1,400,000 or so clones; approximately 98.5% were seen once. The sample consisted of naive CD4+ T cells sorted from blood. The receptors derive from a young man in good health. CDR3s include the opening cysteine and the closing phenylalanine or tryptophan. D genes are given only for firm matches. Only part of the rows carry a size: once, few, many, or a class if the clone is expanded.

j_call | v_call | d_call | clone_size | cdr3_aa | cdr3_nt
TRBJ2-7 | TRBV15 | - | - | CATSPGIYYEQYF | TGTGCCACCAGCCCGGGGATTTATTACGAGCAGTACTTC
TRBJ2-3 | TRBV9 | - | - | CASGGDTQYF | TGTGCCAGTGGTGGAGATACGCAGTATTTT
TRBJ2-3 | TRBV25-1 | - | - | CASSDRAIRTDTQYF | TGTGCCAGCAGTGACCGGGCTATACGCACAGATACGCAGTATTTT
TRBJ2-1 | TRBV19 | - | once | CASSIDLTLRVQQFF | TGTGCCAGTAGTATAGATCTAACTCTGCGGGTCCAGCAGTTCTTC
TRBJ2-7 | TRBV19 | - | - | CASSIGRYEQYF | TGTGCCAGTAGTATTGGGCGATACGAGCAGTACTTC
TRBJ2-3 | TRBV27 | - | - | CASSFFRVDTQYF | TGTGCCAGCAGTTTCTTCAGGGTAGATACGCAGTATTTT
TRBJ2-1 | TRBV30 | - | once | CAWSVHGYNEQFF | TGTGCCTGGAGTGTACACGGCTACAATGAGCAGTTCTTC
TRBJ2-1 | TRBV5-1 | TRBD1 | - | CASAGTGHLTGQFF | TGCGCCAGCGCCGGGACAGGGCATCTCACAGGGCAGTTCTTC
TRBJ2-7 | TRBV30 | TRBD1 | - | CAWSLGQGGSYLYEQYF | TGTGCCTGGAGTCTGGGACAGGGGGGCTCCTATTTGTACGAGCAGTACTTC
TRBJ1-1 | TRBV29-1 | TRBD1 | - | CSVGDRDTEAFF | TGCAGCGTTGGGGACAGGGACACTGAAGCTTTCTTT
TRBJ2-3 | TRBV11-2 | - | - | CASRPAGEVPQYF | TGTGCCAGCAGACCAGCGGGCGAGGTCCCGCAGTATTTT
TRBJ2-1 | TRBV2 | - | - | CASSAGPSYNEQFF | TGTGCCAGCAGTGCGGGACCCTCCTACAATGAGCAGTTCTTC
TRBJ1-5 | TRBV5-6 | - | - | CASGRFSQGRNQPQHF | TGTGCCAGCGGCAGGTTTTCGCAGGGAAGAAATCAGCCCCAGCATTTT
TRBJ1-3 | TRBV11-2 | - | - | CASSLYQTVRGNTIYF | TGTGCCAGCAGCTTATATCAGACAGTTCGTGGAAACACCATATATTTT
TRBJ1-4 | TRBV19 | TRBD1 | - | CASSPGTGGATNEKLFF | TGTGCCAGTAGCCCCGGGACAGGGGGGGCAACTAATGAAAAACTGTTTTTT
TRBJ2-7 | TRBV7-9 | - | - | CASNPIGDEQYF | TGTGCCAGCAACCCAATTGGCGACGAGCAGTACTTC
TRBJ2-7 | TRBV7-9 | - | - | CASSSKGSYEQYF | TGTGCCAGCAGCTCGAAGGGGTCCTACGAGCAGTACTTC
TRBJ2-5 | TRBV7-9 | - | - | CASGLGTPRETQYF | TGTGCCAGCGGCCTGGGGACACCAAGGGAGACCCAGTACTTC
TRBJ2-2 | TRBV25-1 | TRBD2 | - | CASSEDGREAGGELFF | TGTGCCAGCAGTGAAGACGGGAGGGAAGCTGGCGGGGAGCTGTTTTTT
TRBJ2-4 | TRBV6-1 | - | - | CASNTGLAKNIQYF | TGTGCCAGCAATACCGGCCTAGCCAAAAACATTCAGTACTTC
TRBJ2-1 | TRBV7-8 | - | - | CASSFTTGTLLYNEQFF | TGTGCCAGCAGCTTTACGACAGGCACACTCTTATACAATGAGCAGTTCTTC
TRBJ2-7 | TRBV29-1 | TRBD1 | - | CSVRQGVSYEQYF | TGCAGCGTTAGACAGGGGGTATCCTACGAGCAGTACTTC
TRBJ2-4 | TRBV13 | - | - | CASSPTTVGAQNIQYF | TGTGCCAGCAGCCCCACCACCGTCGGGGCCCAAAACATTCAGTACTTC
TRBJ2-2 | TRBV9 | TRBD1 | - | CASSPRQGTSMTGELFF | TGTGCCAGCAGCCCCCGACAGGGGACCTCGATGACCGGGGAGCTGTTTTTT
TRBJ2-1 | TRBV29-1 | - | - | CSGGGLSGNEQFF | TGCAGCGGTGGGGGACTTTCTGGGAATGAGCAGTTCTTC
TRBJ2-1 | TRBV7-2 | - | - | CASSLNTYNEQFF | TGTGCCAGCAGCTTAAATACTTACAATGAGCAGTTCTTC
TRBJ1-5 | TRBV28 | TRBD1 | - | CASSLGQMDVHF | TGTGCCAGCAGTTTGGGACAGATGGACGTCCATTTT
TRBJ1-1 | TRBV10-3 | - | - | CAIKENGPDTEAFF | TGTGCCATCAAGGAGAACGGTCCCGACACTGAAGCTTTCTTT
TRBJ1-2 | TRBV18 | - | - | CASSPRGVRYGYTF | TGTGCCAGCTCACCACGAGGGGTCCGCTATGGCTACACCTTC
TRBJ2-6 | TRBV9 | - | - | CASSAQGSGANVLTF | TGTGCCAGCAGCGCCCAGGGGTCTGGGGCCAACGTCCTGACTTTC
TRBJ2-7 | TRBV19 | TRBD2 | once | CASSIAGGAPPYEQYF | TGTGCCAGTAGTATAGCGGGAGGTGCCCCTCCCTACGAGCAGTACTTC
TRBJ2-7 | TRBV5-4 | - | - | CASGPGGPSYEQYF | TGTGCCAGCGGACCCGGGGGGCCCTCCTACGAGCAGTACTTC
TRBJ2-7 | TRBV28 | TRBD1 | - | CASSFSGQGTYEQYF | TGTGCCAGCAGTTTTTCCGGACAGGGTACCTACGAGCAGTACTTC
TRBJ2-1 | TRBV29-1 | TRBD1 | - | CSANGGTGGHNEQFF | TGCAGCGCCAATGGTGGGACAGGGGGGCACAATGAGCAGTTCTTC
TRBJ2-2 | TRBV2 | - | - | CASGGDGGTGELFF | TGTGCCAGCGGTGGGGACGGAGGGACCGGGGAGCTGTTTTTT
TRBJ2-7 | TRBV18 | - | - | CASSPGYEQYF | TGTGCCAGCTCACCTGGATACGAGCAGTACTTC
TRBJ2-5 | TRBV7-9 | TRBD2 | once | CASGFVAGQETQYF | TGTGCCAGCGGGTTCGTAGCGGGGCAAGAGACCCAGTACTTC
TRBJ1-4 | TRBV6-5 | - | - | CASSPLGDEKLFF | TGTGCCAGCAGCCCTCTAGGCGACGAAAAACTGTTTTTT
TRBJ2-6 | TRBV28 | TRBD1 | - | CASSLPGDSYSGANVLTF | TGTGCCAGCAGTTTGCCCGGGGACAGTTACTCTGGGGCCAACGTCCTGACTTTC
TRBJ2-1 | TRBV30 | TRBD2 | - | CAWSVWEGLDEQFF | TGTGCCTGGAGTGTCTGGGAGGGCCTCGATGAGCAGTTCTTC
TRBJ1-1 | TRBV7-2 | - | - | CASSLGSMGTEAFF | TGTGCCAGCAGCTTGGGTTCGATGGGCACTGAAGCTTTCTTT
TRBJ2-7 | TRBV27 | - | - | CASSWQGPIPYEQYF | TGTGCCAGCTCATGGCAGGGACCGATACCCTACGAGCAGTACTTC
TRBJ1-5 | TRBV2 | TRBD1 | once | CASKDRGNQPQHF | TGTGCCAGCAAGGACAGGGGCAATCAGCCCCAGCATTTT
TRBJ2-2 | TRBV19 | - | - | CASSMTAGELFF | TGTGCCAGTAGTATGACGGCCGGGGAGCTGTTTTTT
TRBJ2-7 | TRBV7-2 | - | - | CASSFGFANYEQYF | TGTGCCAGCAGCTTTGGGTTTGCGAACTACGAGCAGTACTTC
TRBJ2-7 | TRBV2 | - | - | CASSATSYEQYF | TGTGCCAGCAGTGCGACTTCCTACGAGCAGTACTTC
TRBJ2-1 | TRBV5-1 | TRBD2 | - | CASRRGTSGDYNEQFF | TGCGCCAGCAGACGTGGGACTAGCGGGGACTACAATGAGCAGTTCTTC
TRBJ1-1 | TRBV14 | - | - | CASTTRLNTEAFF | TGTGCCAGCACGACGAGACTTAACACTGAAGCTTTCTTT